This TCR beta chain emerged from a study of blood T cell repertoires in COVID-19. Per germline, CDR1 SGHAT and CDR2 FQNNGV. The CDR3 spans 16 residues. The V gene end was trimmed by 8 bases and the J gene end by 2 bases; junction bases not matched to a gene: 9. Seattle cases were enrolled at active infection and followed longitudinally. Produced via immunoSEQ multiplex PCR; TCRdb's table is partial and in-frame only. The sample holds about 95,000 clones, 80% to 90% seen once. Sequenced material: peripheral blood. The V call is TRBV11-2, the J call TRBJ2-7; 13 bases map to TRBD2. This clonotype originated in an older man with COVID-19, enrolled during active disease. CDR3 region: CASSPSTSGRAYEQYF. The CDR3 DNA sequence: TGTGCCAGCTCCCCCTCCACTAGCGGGAGGGCCTACGAGCAGTACTTC.